This TCR beta chain stems from a study of blood T cells in healthy people across ages. The study, taken as a whole, reports: With naive T cell percentage, TCR beta diversity showed a strong correlation.

This clonotype was observed a single time. Its antigen is undetermined. For the second PCR, which ran for roughly 7 to 11 cycles, a sample-barcoded 5' primer and a J-beta primer mix were used. Via MiXCR, TCRdb re-called the 5' RACE reads, giving one row per CDR3 protein. The table has 1.5 million to 2 million distinct CDR3 sequences, 28% seen once. V lost 6 bases, J lost 8 bases, and 16 bases lay in between. CDR3 size: 14 residues. Germline CDR1 and CDR2: LNHDA and SQIVND (reference sequence). This clonotype was sampled from a woman aged 25 to 45 in good health. Sequencing input: blood. The V gene is TRBV19, the J gene TRBJ1-4; D is perhaps TRBD1 (6 bases). The CDR3 here is CASSDAGADEKLFF. The CDR3 DNA reads TGTGCCAGTAGCGACGCGGGGGCTGACGAAAAACTGTTTTTT.